These 18 T cell receptor beta chains were sequenced from one sample in a study of OX40 agonist ivuxolimab in advanced cancers. Clones were sequenced by immunoSEQ multiplex PCR, and TCRdb holds only the in-frame ones, with some missing. The sample yields about 25,000 clones, just over 85% seen once. Material: CD4+ or CD8+ T cells sorted from blood, obtained in a trial of the OX40 agonist ivuxolimab. These receptor sequences come from an adult with an advanced solid tumor such as melanoma, head and neck, liver or kidney cancer.

The CDR3 nucleotides are TGTGCCACCGGGGGGGACAGCTACAATGAGCAGTTCTTC. Amino acid sequence: CATGGDSYNEQFF. V and J are TRBV28 and TRBJ2-1, with D possibly being TRBD2 (8 bases). This CDR3 spans 13 amino acids. Per germline, CDR1 MDHEN and CDR2 SYDVKM. The V end lost 10 bases, the J end lost 3 bases, and 13 bases lay between the germline ends.

The CDR3 region is CASSPLSQDTQYF. The DNA of the CDR3 is TGTGCCAGCAGCCCCCTCTCACAAGATACGCAGTATTTT. This chain connects TRBV6-5 to TRBJ2-3; D not resolved. This CDR3 has 13 residues. In germline, CDR1 is MNHEY, CDR2 SVGAGI. V lost 6 bases, J lost 5 bases, and 12 bases lay in between.

The CDR3: CASSITVSGNTIYF. CDR3 in DNA: TGTGCCAGTAGTATAACTGTCTCTGGAAACACCATATATTTT. This chain uses TRBV19 with TRBJ1-3; D not resolved. Germline CDR1 and CDR2: LNHDA and SQIVND (reference sequence). There are 14 residues in the CDR3. The V and J ends lost 2 bases and 0 bases respectively, with 5 bases between them.

This clone was seen a few times. This chain links TRBV29-1 with TRBJ1-1; D not resolved. Trimming took off 7 bases at V and 0 bases at J, with 12 bases between the two ends. The CDR3 totals 13 residues. In germline, CDR1 is SQVTM, CDR2 ANQGSEA. In DNA form, the CDR3 reads TGCAGCGCACCGGCGGGGATGAACACTGAAGCTTTCTTT. Translating it yields CSAPAGMNTEAFF.

Only a few counts were recorded for this clone. The chain links TRBV18 to TRBJ1-1; D not certain. CDR3 size: 16 residues. Trimming pared 3 bases from V and 0 bases from J, leaving 14 bases between. Germline loops: CDR1 KGHSH, CDR2 LQKENI. CDR3 region: CASSPPLEGMNTEAFF. Written as DNA, the CDR3 is TGTGCCAGCTCACCCCCCCTAGAGGGCATGAACACTGAAGCTTTCTTT.

This clone was recorded a few times. V and J are TRBV19 and TRBJ2-7; D unresolved. Trimming took 9 bases from V and 5 from J, leaving 11 bases between them. The CDR3 contains 11 residues. The germline CDR1 and CDR2 sequences are LNHDA and SQIVND (reference sequence). DNA for the CDR3: TGTGCCAGCGCATTCGGGCACGAGCAGTACTTC. It translates to CASAFGHEQYF.

The rearrangement links TRBV7-9 to TRBJ2-7; D call uncertain. The germline V and J ends were trimmed by 5 bases and 5 bases, with 13 bases remaining between them. Germline V gene data show CDR1 as SEHNR and CDR2 as FQNEAQ (reference sequence). This CDR3 is built from 13 residues. The CDR3, as DNA: TGTGCCAGCAGCGGTATGAGGATCAACGAGCAGTACTTC. It translates to CASSGMRINEQYF.

The rearrangement links TRBV28 to TRBJ2-3; 8 bases agree with TRBD1. V shed 4 bases and J 6 bases; nucleotides not matched to a gene: 21. The germline V gene has CDR1 MDHEN and CDR2 SYDVKM. The CDR3 has 19 residues. The CDR3 loop is CASSSFLSSTGGPGDTQYF. In nucleotides, the CDR3 is TGTGCCAGCAGTTCTTTCTTATCTTCAACAGGGGGACCGGGGGATACGCAGTATTTT.

CDR3 residues: CASSISGEQFF. The CDR3 DNA reads TGTGCCAGTAGTATAAGTGGTGAGCAGTTCTTC. V gene TRBV19 combines with J gene TRBJ2-1; D gene uncertain. The V end was cut by 2 bases, the J end by 9 bases, with 5 bases between. The CDR3 contains 11 residues. Per the germline V gene, CDR1 is LNHDA and CDR2 is SQIVND (reference sequence).

The chain has TRBV11-2 and TRBJ2-1; tentatively, D is TRBD1 or TRBD2 (6 bases each). With 5 bases removed from V and 0 bases from J, the gap between germline ends came to 14 bases. Germline CDR1 SGHAT, CDR2 FQNNGV. The CDR3 consists of 16 residues. CDR3 DNA: TGTGCCAGCAGCAAGAGAGGGGGGAGCTCCTACAATGAGCAGTTCTTC. Its protein product is CASSKRGGSSYNEQFF.

The chain is built from TRBV18 and TRBJ1-2, with D uncertain. Trimming pared 2 bases from V and 3 bases from J, leaving 10 bases between. Germline-derived CDR1 and CDR2 are KGHSH and LQKENI. The CDR3 is made up of 14 amino acids. In DNA, the CDR3 is TGTGCCAGCTCACCAAGCGCTCAGGACTATGGCTACACCTTC. The encoded protein is CASSPSAQDYGYTF.

The CDR3 reads CASSEASPRTGLTTYEQYF. The CDR3 DNA reads TGTGCCAGCAGTGAAGCCTCCCCTCGGACGGGTCTTACCACCTACGAGCAGTACTTC. The chain is built from TRBV2 and TRBJ2-7, with D uncertain. Germline-derived CDR1 and CDR2 are SNHLY and FYNNEI. V gave up 0 bases and J gave up 2 bases, with 23 bases separating them. The CDR3 is 19 residues long.

The chain couples TRBV5-1 to TRBJ1-6; TRBD1 matches 8 bases. J lost 6 bases, V lost 5 bases, and 7 bases had no gene match. Germline assignment: CDR1 SGHRS and CDR2 YFSETQ. This CDR3 has 15 residues. The CDR3 bases are TGCGCCAGCAGGTCTCGGGACAGGAGTAATTCACCCCTCCACTTT. Its protein product is CASRSRDRSNSPLHF.

This chain links TRBV4-1 with TRBJ2-7; 8 bases match TRBD1. Per germline, CDR1 MGHRA and CDR2 YSYEKL. The CDR3 extends over 15 amino acids. V dropped 3 bases and J dropped 4; count of bases not matched to a gene: 8. CDR3 nucleotides: TGCGCCAGCAGCCAGGTCCAGGACAGGGAATACGAGCAGTACTTC. Residues: CASSQVQDREYEQYF.

Only a few counts were recorded for this clone. The rearrangement joins TRBV4-1 to TRBJ2-1; the match to TRBD1 covers 8 bases. CDR1 is MGHRA and CDR2 is YSYEKL in the germline V gene. V gave up 0 bases and J gave up 1 base; unmatched junction bases: 2. CDR3 length: 16 residues. The CDR3 coding sequence is TGCGCCAGCAGCCAAGAAACAGGGGGTTCCTACAATGAGCAGTTCTTC. The encoded protein is CASSQETGGSYNEQFF.

The V call is TRBV6-5, the J call TRBJ1-4; no clear D gene. V dropped 2 bases and J dropped 3 bases, with 7 bases sitting between them. Germline assignment: CDR1 MNHEY and CDR2 SVGAGI. This CDR3 spans 14 amino acids. CDR3 residues: CASSYGISNEKLFF. CDR3 sequence (DNA): TGTGCCAGCAGTTACGGCATTTCTAATGAAAAACTGTTTTTT.

This clone was detected only once. J is TRBJ2-7 and V is TRBV4-1; TRBD2 agrees at 11 bases. There are 16 residues in the CDR3. CDR1 and CDR2 from the germline V gene are MGHRA and YSYEKL. The trim removed 5 bases at V and 0 bases at J, leaving 6 bases unmatched. CDR3 protein: CASSAGLAASSYEQYF. The CDR3 DNA reads as TGCGCCAGCAGCGCGGGACTAGCGGCTTCCTCCTACGAGCAGTACTTC.

V usage is TRBV27 and J usage is TRBJ2-7; TRBD2 matches 9 bases. The CDR3 contains 15 residues. V trimming: 6 bases; J trimming: 0 bases; junction bases outside the gene matches: 6. From germline, CDR1 is MNHEY and CDR2 SMNVEV (reference sequence). CDR3 residues: CASSSFSGSSYEQYF. The CDR3 DNA follows: TGTGCCAGCAGCTCCTTTAGCGGGAGCTCCTACGAGCAGTACTTC.